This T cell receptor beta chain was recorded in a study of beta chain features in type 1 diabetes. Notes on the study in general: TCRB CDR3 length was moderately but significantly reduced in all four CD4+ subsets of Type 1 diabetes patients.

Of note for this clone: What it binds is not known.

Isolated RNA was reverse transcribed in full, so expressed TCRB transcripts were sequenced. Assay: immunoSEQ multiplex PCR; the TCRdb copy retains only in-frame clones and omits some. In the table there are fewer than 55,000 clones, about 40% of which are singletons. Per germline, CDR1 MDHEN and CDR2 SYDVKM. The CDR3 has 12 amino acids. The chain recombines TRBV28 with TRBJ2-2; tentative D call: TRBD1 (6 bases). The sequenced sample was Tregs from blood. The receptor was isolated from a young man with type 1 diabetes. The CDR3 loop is CVTWGHPGELFF. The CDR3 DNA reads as TGTGTCACGTGGGGACACCCCGGGGAGCTGTTTTTT. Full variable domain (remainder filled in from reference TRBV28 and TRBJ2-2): DVKVTQSSRYLVKRTGEKVFLECVQDMDHENMFWYRQDPGLGLRLIYFSYDVKMKEKGDIPEGYSVSREKKERFSLILESASTNQTSMYLCVTWGHPGELFFGEGSRLTVL.